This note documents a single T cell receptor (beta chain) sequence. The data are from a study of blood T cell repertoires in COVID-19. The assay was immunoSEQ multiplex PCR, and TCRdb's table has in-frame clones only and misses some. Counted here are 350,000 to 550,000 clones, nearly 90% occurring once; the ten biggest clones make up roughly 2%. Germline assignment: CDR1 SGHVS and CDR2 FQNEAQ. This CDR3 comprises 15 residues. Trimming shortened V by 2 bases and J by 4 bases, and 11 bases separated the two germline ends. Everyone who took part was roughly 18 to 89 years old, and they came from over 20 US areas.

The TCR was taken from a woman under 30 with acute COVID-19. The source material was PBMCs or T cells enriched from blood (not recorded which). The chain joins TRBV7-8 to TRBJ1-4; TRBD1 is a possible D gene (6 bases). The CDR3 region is CASSLHRDINEKLFF. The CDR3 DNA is TGTGCCAGCAGCTTACACAGGGACATTAATGAAAAACTGTTTTTT.